The 5 T cell receptor beta chains below were found in one sample sequenced in a study of T-cell reconstitution after alpha-beta-depleted transplantation in children. Unique molecular identifiers were incorporated into the prepared TCRbeta library. Each CDR3 protein is one row after TCRdb ran MiXCR on the PCR reads. The table has more than 200,000 distinct CDR3 sequences, around 7.7% seen once. Source: PBMCs, mostly from graft donor cells, taken 360 days after TCRalphabeta/CD19-depleted stem cell transplant. These receptors all come from a male patient under 10 years old who had a stem cell transplant for acute myeloid leukemia, so the T cells may come from the graft donor.

The chain uses TRBV12-5 and TRBJ2-5; no definite D call. Germline V gene sequence: CDR1 LGHNT, CDR2 FRNRAP. V dropped 6 bases and J dropped 5 bases, with 13 bases sitting between them. The CDR3 has 13 residues. As DNA, the CDR3 is TGTGCTAGTGGACCCGGGCCGAGGGAGACCCAGTACTTC. It is translated as CASGPGPRETQYF.

This clonotype was observed at least ten times. This rearrangement joins TRBV4-1 to TRBJ2-3, with D perhaps being TRBD1 or TRBD2 (5 bases each). This CDR3 contains 15 residues. Germline-derived CDR1 and CDR2 are MGHRA and YSYEKL. Trimming took 2 bases from V and 6 from J, leaving 15 bases between them. The CDR3 region is CASSQPGTLGDTQYF. In DNA form, the CDR3 reads TGCGCCAGCAGCCAACCCGGGACCCTGGGGGATACGCAGTATTTT.

This clonotype was detected many times. V and J are TRBV10-3 and TRBJ1-3; D unresolved. The V and J ends lost 8 bases and 0 bases respectively, with 17 bases between them. Germline V CDR1 and CDR2: ENHRY, SYGVKD. The CDR3 length is 16 residues. CDR3 coding DNA: TGTGCCATCGGACCCTTGACCGCCTTCTCTGGAAACACCATATATTTT. This translates into CAIGPLTAFSGNTIYF.

Many counts were recorded for this clonotype. The chain joins TRBV5-6 to TRBJ2-7; D is perhaps TRBD2 (5 bases). The CDR3 loop spans 14 amino acids. CDR1 SGHDT and CDR2 YYEEEE come from the germline V gene. With 0 bases removed from V and 5 bases from J, the gap between germline ends came to 12 bases. CDR3 sequence (DNA): TGTGCCAGCAGCTTGGACGGGGTCACCCACGAGCAGTACGTC. Protein sequence: CASSLDGVTHEQYV.

The chain uses TRBV30 and TRBJ2-7, with TRBD2 as a possible D gene (5 bases). Germline loops: CDR1 GTSNPN, CDR2 SVGIG (reference sequence). V was shortened by 3 bases and J by 3 bases, with 12 bases between the two germline ends. The CDR3 has 13 residues. CDR3 bases: TGTGCCTGGAGCGCCGGACGGGGCTACGAGCAGTACTTC. Translating it yields CAWSAGRGYEQYF.